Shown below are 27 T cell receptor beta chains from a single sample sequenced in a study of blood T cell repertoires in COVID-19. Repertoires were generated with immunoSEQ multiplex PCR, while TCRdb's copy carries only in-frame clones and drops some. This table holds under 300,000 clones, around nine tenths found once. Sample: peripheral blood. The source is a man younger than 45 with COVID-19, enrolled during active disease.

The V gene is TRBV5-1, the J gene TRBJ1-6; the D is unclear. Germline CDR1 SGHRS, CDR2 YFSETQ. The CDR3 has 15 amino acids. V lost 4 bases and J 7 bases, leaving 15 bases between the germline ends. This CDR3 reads CASSPRVDTNSPLHF. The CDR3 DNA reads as TGCGCCAGCAGCCCGAGGGTAGACACCAATTCACCCCTCCACTTT.

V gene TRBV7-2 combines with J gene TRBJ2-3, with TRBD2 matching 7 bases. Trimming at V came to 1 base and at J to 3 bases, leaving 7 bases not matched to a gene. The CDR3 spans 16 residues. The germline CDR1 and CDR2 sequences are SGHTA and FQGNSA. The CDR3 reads CASSLVGGGPTDTQYF. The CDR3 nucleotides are TGTGCCAGCAGCTTAGTAGGCGGGGGACCAACAGATACGCAGTATTTT.

The CDR3 is CASSYAPGLSQNNSPLHF. CDR3 nucleotide sequence: TGTGCCAGCAGTTACGCACCCGGACTATCGCAAAATAATTCACCCCTCCACTTT. The rearrangement uses TRBV6-2 or TRBV6-3 and TRBJ1-6, with no clear D. Germline CDR1 and CDR2: MNHEY and SVGEGT. The CDR3 runs 18 residues. Trimming shortened V by 2 bases and J by 5 bases, and 19 bases separated the two germline ends.

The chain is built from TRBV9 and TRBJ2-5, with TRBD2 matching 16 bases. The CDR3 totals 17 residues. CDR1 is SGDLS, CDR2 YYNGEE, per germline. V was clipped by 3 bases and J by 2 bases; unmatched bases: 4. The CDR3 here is CASSAGTSGGGQETQYF. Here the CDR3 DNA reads TGTGCCAGCAGCGCCGGGACTAGCGGGGGGGGACAAGAGACCCAGTACTTC.

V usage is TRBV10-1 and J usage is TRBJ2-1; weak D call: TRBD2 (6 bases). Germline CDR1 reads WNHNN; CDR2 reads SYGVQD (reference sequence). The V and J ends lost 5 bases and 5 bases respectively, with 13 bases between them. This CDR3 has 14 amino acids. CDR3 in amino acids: CASSFGDFHNEQFF. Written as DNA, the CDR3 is TGCGCCAGCAGTTTCGGGGACTTTCACAATGAGCAGTTCTTC.

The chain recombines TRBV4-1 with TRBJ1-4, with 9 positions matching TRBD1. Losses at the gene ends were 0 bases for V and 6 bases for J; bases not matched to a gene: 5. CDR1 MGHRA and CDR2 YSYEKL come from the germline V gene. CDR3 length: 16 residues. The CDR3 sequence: CASSQDGTGKYEKLFF. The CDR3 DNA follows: TGCGCCAGCAGCCAAGATGGGACAGGGAAGTATGAAAAACTGTTTTTT.

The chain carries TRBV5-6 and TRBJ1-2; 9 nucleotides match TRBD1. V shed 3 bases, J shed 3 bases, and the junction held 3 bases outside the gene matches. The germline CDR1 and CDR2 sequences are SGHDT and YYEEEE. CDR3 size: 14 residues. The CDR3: CASSWDRAYYGYTF. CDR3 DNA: TGTGCCAGCAGCTGGGACAGGGCGTACTATGGCTACACCTTC. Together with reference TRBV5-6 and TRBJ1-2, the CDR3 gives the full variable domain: DAGVTQSPTHLIKTRGQQVTLRCSPKSGHDTVSWYQQALGQGPQFIFQYYEEEERQRGNFPDRFSGHQFPNYSSELNVNALLLGDSALYLCASSWDRAYYGYTFGSGTRLTVV.

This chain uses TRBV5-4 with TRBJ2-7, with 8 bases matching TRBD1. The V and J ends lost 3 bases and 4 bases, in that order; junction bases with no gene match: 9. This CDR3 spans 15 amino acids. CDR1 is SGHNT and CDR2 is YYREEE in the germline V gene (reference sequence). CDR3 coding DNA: TGTGCCAGCAGCTCCCGACAGGGGAGTCAGTACGAGCAGTACTTC. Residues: CASSSRQGSQYEQYF.

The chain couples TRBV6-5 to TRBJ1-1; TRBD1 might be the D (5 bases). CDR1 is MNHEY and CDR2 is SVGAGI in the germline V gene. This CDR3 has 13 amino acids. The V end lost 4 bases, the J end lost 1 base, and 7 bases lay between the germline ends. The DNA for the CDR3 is TGTGCCAGCAGTTTGGGGCCGAACACTGAAGCTTTCTTT. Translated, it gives CASSLGPNTEAFF.

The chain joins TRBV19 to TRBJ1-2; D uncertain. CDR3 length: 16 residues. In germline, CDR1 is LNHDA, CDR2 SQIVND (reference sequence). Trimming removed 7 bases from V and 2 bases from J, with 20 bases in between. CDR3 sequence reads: CASTEKVRDRNYGYTF. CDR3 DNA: TGTGCCAGTACGGAGAAGGTGCGGGATAGAAACTATGGCTACACCTTC.

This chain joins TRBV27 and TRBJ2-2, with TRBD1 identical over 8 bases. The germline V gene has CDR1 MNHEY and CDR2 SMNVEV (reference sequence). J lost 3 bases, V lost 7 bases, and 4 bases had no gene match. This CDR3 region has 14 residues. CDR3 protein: CASNTGGYTGELFF. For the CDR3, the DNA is TGTGCCAGCAACACAGGGGGGTACACCGGGGAGCTGTTTTTT.

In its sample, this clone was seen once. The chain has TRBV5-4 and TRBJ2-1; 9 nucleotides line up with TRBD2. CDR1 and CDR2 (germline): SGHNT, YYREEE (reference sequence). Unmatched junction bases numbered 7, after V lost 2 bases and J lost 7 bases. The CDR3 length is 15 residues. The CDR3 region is CASSFGAGGPNEQFF. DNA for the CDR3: TGTGCCAGCAGCTTCGGCGCGGGGGGGCCGAATGAGCAGTTCTTC. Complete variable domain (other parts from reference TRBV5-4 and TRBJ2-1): ETGVTQSPTHLIKTRGQQVTLRCSSQSGHNTVSWYQQALGQGPQFIFQYYREEENGRGNFPPRFSGLQFPNYSSELNVNALELDDSALYLCASSFGAGGPNEQFFGPGTRLTVL.

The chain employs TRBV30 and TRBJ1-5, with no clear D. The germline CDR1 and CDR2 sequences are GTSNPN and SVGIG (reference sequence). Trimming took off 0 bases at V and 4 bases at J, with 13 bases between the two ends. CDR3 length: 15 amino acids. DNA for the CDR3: TGTGCCTGGAGTGTACGGGGTTGGGGAAATCAGCCCCAGCATTTT. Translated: CAWSVRGWGNQPQHF.

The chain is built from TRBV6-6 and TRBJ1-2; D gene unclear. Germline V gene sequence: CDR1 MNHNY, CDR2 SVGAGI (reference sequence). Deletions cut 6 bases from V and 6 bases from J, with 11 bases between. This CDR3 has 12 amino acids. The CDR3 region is CASSLTGHGYTF. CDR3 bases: TGTGCCAGCAGCCTAACTGGGCATGGCTACACCTTC.

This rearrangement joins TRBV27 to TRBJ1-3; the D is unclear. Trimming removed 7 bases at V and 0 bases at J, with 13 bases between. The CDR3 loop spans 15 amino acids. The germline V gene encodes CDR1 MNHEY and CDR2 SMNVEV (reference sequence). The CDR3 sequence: CASMGTYSSGNTIYF. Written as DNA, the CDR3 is TGTGCCAGCATGGGCACTTATAGCTCTGGAAACACCATATATTTT.

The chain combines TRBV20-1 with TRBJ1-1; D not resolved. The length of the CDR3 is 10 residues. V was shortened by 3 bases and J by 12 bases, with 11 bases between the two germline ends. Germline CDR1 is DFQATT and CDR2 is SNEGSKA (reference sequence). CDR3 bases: TGCAGTGCTAGCTCTTTAGAGTCTTTCTTT. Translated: CSASSLESFF.

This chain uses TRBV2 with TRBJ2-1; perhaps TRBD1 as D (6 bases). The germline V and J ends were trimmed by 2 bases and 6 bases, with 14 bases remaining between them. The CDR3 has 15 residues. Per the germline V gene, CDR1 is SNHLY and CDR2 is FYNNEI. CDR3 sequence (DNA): TGTGCCAGCAGTGAACACAGGGTCCTAGGCAATGAGCAGTTCTTC. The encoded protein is CASSEHRVLGNEQFF.

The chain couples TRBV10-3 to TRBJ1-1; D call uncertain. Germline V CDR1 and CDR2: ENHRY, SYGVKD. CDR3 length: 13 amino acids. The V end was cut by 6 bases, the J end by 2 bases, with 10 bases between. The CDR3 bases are TGTGCCATCAGGCAGATGCTTAACACTGAAGCTTTCTTT. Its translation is CAIRQMLNTEAFF.

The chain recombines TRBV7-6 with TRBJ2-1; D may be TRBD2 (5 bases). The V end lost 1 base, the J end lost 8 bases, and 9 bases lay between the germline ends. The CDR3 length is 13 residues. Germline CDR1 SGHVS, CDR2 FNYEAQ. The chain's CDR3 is CASSLGSVYEQFF. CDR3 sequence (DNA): TGTGCCAGCAGCTTAGGTAGCGTCTATGAGCAGTTCTTC.

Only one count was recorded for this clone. The CDR3 nucleotides are TGTGCCAGCAGCCAAGCAGGGGTGGGAGAGACCCAGTACTTC. Its protein product is CASSQAGVGETQYF. J is TRBJ2-5 and V is TRBV3-1 (or the pseudogene TRBV3-2), with D tentatively TRBD1 (6 bases). V was shortened by 1 base and J by 4 bases, with 10 bases between the two germline ends. Germline CDR1 is LGHDT and CDR2 is YNNKEL (reference sequence). This CDR3 has 14 residues.

The CDR3 is CATSRDLLAGGYTDTQYF. The CDR3 DNA sequence: TGTGCCACCAGCAGAGATCTACTAGCGGGGGGGTACACAGATACGCAGTATTTT. The chain combines TRBV15 with TRBJ2-3; 13 bases line up with TRBD2. The CDR3 has 18 residues. The junction had 5 bases not matched to a gene; V was cut back by 0 bases and J by 2 bases. CDR1 LNHNV and CDR2 YYDKDF come from the germline V gene (reference sequence).

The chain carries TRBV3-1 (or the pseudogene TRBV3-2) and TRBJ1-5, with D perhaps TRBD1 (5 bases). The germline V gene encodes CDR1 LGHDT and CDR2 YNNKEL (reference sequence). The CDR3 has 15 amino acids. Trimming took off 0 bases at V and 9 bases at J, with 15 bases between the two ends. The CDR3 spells CASSQEFQGPWPQHF. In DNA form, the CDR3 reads TGTGCCAGCAGCCAAGAATTCCAGGGCCCTTGGCCCCAGCATTTT.

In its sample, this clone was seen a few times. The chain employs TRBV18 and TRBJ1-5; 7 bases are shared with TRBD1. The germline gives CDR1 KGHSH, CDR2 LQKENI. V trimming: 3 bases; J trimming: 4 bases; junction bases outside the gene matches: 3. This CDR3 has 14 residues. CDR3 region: CASSPGQQNQPQHF. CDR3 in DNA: TGTGCCAGCTCACCGGGACAGCAGAATCAGCCCCAGCATTTT.

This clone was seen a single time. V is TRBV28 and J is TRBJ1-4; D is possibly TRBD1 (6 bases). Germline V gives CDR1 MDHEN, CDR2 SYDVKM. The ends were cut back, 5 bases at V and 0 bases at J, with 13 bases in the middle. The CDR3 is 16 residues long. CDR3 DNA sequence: TGTGCCAGCAGTAGGGGGACATCTCCAACTAATGAAAAACTGTTTTTT. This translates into CASSRGTSPTNEKLFF.

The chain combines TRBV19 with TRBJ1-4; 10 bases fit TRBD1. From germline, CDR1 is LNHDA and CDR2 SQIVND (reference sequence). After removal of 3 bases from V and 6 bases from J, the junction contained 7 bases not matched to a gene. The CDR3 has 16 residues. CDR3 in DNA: TGTGCCAGTAGTATCCACCCGGGACAGGGGTATGAAAAACTGTTTTTT. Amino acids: CASSIHPGQGYEKLFF.

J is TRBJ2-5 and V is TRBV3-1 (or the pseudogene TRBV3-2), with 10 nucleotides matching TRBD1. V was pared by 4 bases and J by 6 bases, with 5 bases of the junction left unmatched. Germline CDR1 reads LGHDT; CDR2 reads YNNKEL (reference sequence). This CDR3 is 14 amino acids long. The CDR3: CASSPRDRGQTQYF. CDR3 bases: TGTGCCAGCAGCCCTCGGGACAGGGGACAGACCCAGTACTTC.

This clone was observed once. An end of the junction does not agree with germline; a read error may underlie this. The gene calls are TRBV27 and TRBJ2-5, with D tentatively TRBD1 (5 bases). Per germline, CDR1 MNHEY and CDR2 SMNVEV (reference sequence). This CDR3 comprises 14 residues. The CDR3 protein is CASSLPGIQQTQYF. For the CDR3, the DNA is TGTGCCAGCAGTTTACCAGGGATCCAACAGACCCAGTACTTC.